In this sample, the clone carrying this T cell receptor beta chain turned up a few times. Seattle's enrolled individuals joined amid active infection and were then monitored longitudinally. The data were obtained in a study of blood T cell repertoires in COVID-19. Study-level information: The samples span acute and convalescent COVID-19 from the United States, Italy and Spain.

Methods used by the authors: The authors estimated nucleated cell counts from reference gene primer amplification. Repertoires were generated with immunoSEQ multiplex PCR, while TCRdb's copy carries only in-frame clones and drops some. V and J calls plus clone size are reproduced from that table; the DNA served to infer D and trimming. The repertoire holds some 220,000 clones, with 92% as singletons. Between the trimmed V and J ends, which lost 4 bases and 8 bases, there was a span of 14 bases. CDR1 is MGHDK, CDR2 SYGVNS, per germline. This CDR3 is built from 13 residues. Input material: peripheral blood. The TCR originated in a man aged 25 to 45 with COVID-19, enrolled during active disease. The chain is built from TRBV25-1 and TRBJ1-2; D is unclear. CDR3 sequence: CASSARGGSGYTF. The CDR3 DNA is TGTGCCAGCAGTGCCCGAGGAGGGAGCGGCTACACCTTC.